Included here is one T cell receptor (beta chain) sequence, with context. Here immunoSEQ multiplex PCR was the method, and the copy in TCRdb shows in-frame clones only, minus some. The repertoire has tens of thousands of clones, roughly four fifths of them found once; the top ten carry around 5.8%. The source of the sample is a study of radiation and T cells in renal cell carcinoma. This CDR3 is built from 15 residues. CDR1 is SGHRS and CDR2 is YFSETQ in the germline V gene. V shed 4 bases, J shed 5 bases, and the junction held 10 bases outside the gene matches. Sample time point: baseline pretreatment blood. The sample's treatment: 15 Gy SBRT to primary tumor, nephrectomy 4 weeks later.

The input for sequencing was blood, taken from a patient whose treatment included radiotherapy and nephrectomy. This clonotype was sampled from a man in his fifties or sixties with renal cell carcinoma. This rearrangement joins TRBV5-1 to TRBJ2-5, with 8 bases aligning to TRBD1. As DNA, the CDR3 is TGCGCCAGCAGCCACCCGGGCACAGGGGGGGAGACCCAGTACTTC. Amino acids: CASSHPGTGGETQYF.